Given below is one T cell receptor beta chain in context. Its antigen is currently not known. Base qualities are not recorded, but no much larger clone differs from it by a single base. This entry comes from a study of cytotoxic CD8 clonotypes in ibrutinib-treated CLL (dated by TCRdb to about 2021). General notes on the study: In this cohort, around 14 patients were treatment-naive and roughly 10 were relapsed/refractory, while about 17 had unmutated IGHV. Of the 86 participants in the trial, about two dozen had longitudinal samples available. Response samples were taken after a median of roughly 12 months on treatment, ranging from 6 to 36 months. Responses were partial in 24 patients and complete in 2; after median approximately 69 months follow-up, approximately 15 stayed in remission and approximately 12 progressed. Cryopreserved peripheral blood mononuclear cells were obtained before treatment, at response, and at either sustained remission or disease progression. On average, each sample yielded 255,043 productive templates and about 95,000 productive rearrangements. All remission and progressive disease samples were collected while patients were still receiving ibrutinib.

The full study reports these points: Sampling times were not matched between sustained-remission and progressing patients, and lymph node repertoires were not studied. At baseline, clonality was higher than in age-matched healthy donors and showed a strong correlation with circulating CD8+ T-cell counts. Public clonotypes were found to be uncommon and were observed to contract or remain stable during treatment; the increase in clonality was shown to reflect expansion of private clonotypes at ibrutinib response. Clonality increased at ibrutinib response, stayed stable in sustained remission, and fell back toward baseline at progression.

Each clonotype received, on average, 10x coverage in deep resolution sequencing performed on a MiSeq, where the target depth lay between 1 in 1 million and 1 in 200,000 T cells. The immunoSEQ hsTCRB Kit was used to generate TCR beta libraries. The published analysis was carried out like this. Data were analyzed with ImmunoSEQ Data Assistant and ImmunoSEQ Analyzer, with V, D and J genes assigned per IMGT definitions. Clonality, which ranges from 0 to 1, was calculated as one minus the normalized Shannon entropy of productive rearrangement frequencies. Public clonotype analysis was restricted to overrepresented clonotypes comprising at least 0.05% of each patient's repertoire. Repertoires from thirteen age-matched healthy donors in immuneACCESS were used as clonality controls. TCRdb took this table from immuneACCESS and kept in-frame rearrangements with V and J called. Such tables lack part of the clones; where checked against another copy, unresolved V genes explain under half of the gap, and the rest is unexplained. V, J and clone size reflect that table, while D and trimming were determined from the DNA. Present in this sample are over 150,000 clones, 81% of which were seen just once. The ten largest clonotypes hold roughly 2% of the sample.

Reading the label with the study, this specimen's time point is: eleven to twelve months on ibrutinib. Approximately 2 micrograms of genomic DNA were extracted from cryopreserved PBMCs for TCR beta library preparation. High-throughput TCR beta sequencing was performed on longitudinal blood samples from CLL patients receiving ibrutinib monotherapy. The patients took part in an open-label, single-center phase 2 trial of ibrutinib monotherapy. This clonotype was obtained from a human donor with chronic lymphocytic leukemia. Sequencing used PBMCs, obtained after 12 months of ibrutinib treatment.

The bases are TGTGCCAGCAGTTTCCGCCGGGACTCCCCGGACCAGTACTTC. Its translation is CASSFRRDSPDQYF. Recombination connected TRBV27 to TRBJ2-5; a tentative D call is TRBD2 (6 bases match). Including the terminal cysteine and phenylalanine, the CDR3 comprises 14 residues. Here the CDR3 DNA is all that survives: 42 bases in frame from base 1. V drops 3 bases and J drops 10 bases, leaving 18 bases in between. Via the germline V gene (reference sequence), CDR1 is MNHEY and CDR2 SMNVEV.